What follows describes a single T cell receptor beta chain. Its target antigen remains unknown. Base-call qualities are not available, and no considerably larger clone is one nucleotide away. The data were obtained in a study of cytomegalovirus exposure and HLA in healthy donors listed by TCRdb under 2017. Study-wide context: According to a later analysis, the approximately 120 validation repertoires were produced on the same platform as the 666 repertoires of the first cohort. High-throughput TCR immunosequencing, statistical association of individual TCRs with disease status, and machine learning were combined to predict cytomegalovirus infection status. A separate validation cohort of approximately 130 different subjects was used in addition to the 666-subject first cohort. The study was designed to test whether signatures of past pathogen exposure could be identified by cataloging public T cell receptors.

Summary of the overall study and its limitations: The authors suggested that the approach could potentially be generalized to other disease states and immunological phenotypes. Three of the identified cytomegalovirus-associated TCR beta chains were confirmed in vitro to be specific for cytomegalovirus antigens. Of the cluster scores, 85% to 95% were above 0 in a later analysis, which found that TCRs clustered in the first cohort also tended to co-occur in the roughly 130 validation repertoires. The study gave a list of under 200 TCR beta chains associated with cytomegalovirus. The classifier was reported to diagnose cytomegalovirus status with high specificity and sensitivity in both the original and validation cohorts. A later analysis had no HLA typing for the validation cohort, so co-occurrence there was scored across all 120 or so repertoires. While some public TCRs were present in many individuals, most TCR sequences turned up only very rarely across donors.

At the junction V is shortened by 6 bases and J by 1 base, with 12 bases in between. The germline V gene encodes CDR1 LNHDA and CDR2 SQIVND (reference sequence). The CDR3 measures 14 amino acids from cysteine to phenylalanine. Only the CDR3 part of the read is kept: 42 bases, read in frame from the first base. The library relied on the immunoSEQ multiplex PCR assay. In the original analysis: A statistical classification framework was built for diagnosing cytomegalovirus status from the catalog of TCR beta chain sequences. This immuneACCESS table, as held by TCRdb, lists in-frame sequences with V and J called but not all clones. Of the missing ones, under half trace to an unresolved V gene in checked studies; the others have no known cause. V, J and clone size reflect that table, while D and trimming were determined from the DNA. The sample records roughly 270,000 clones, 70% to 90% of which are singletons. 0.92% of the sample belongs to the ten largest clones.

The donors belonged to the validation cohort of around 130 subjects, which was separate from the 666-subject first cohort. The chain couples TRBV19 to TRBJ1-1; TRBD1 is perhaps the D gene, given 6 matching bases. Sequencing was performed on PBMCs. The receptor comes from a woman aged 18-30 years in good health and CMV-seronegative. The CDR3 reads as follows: CASSLTGWNTEAFF. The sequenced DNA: TGTGCCAGTAGCCTGACAGGTTGGAACACTGAAGCTTTCTTT.